Below, 28 T cell receptor beta chains from the same sample are listed, as sequenced in a study of shared clonotypes between healthy human individuals (dated by TCRdb to the early 2020s). The library was made by the immunoSEQ multiplex PCR assay. TCRdb mirrors the immuneACCESS table, restricted to in-frame sequences. Some clones are absent from its copies; in checked studies, under half trace to an unresolved V gene, and the reason for the others is unknown. The sample table shows some 1.4 million clones, and roughly 95% are seen once. The leading ten clones occupy approximately 1.1% of the sample. The source material was naive CD4+ T cells sorted from blood. The cell subset or site label for this specimen denotes: CD45RA+ positively selected. The receptors were gathered from a man in his thirties or forties in good health.

In regard to this clone: The sample holds other DNA sequences that translate to the same CDR3. The chain recombines TRBV28 with TRBJ2-7, with D hard to call. V was pared by 3 bases and J by 4 bases, with 4 bases between. Germline CDR1 MDHEN, CDR2 SYDVKM. This CDR3 comprises 11 residues. The CDR3 protein is CASSFLYEQYF. The CDR3 DNA reads as TGTGCCAGCAGTTTCTTGTACGAGCAGTACTTC.

This CDR3 reads CASSREGTGSAYEQYF. In DNA, the CDR3 is TGTGCCAGCAGCAGGGAAGGGACGGGATCGGCCTACGAGCAGTACTTC. The chain recombines TRBV9 with TRBJ2-7, with D perhaps being TRBD1 or TRBD2 (5 bases each). CDR1 is SGDLS and CDR2 is YYNGEE in the germline V gene. The CDR3 loop spans 16 amino acids. Trimming took off 4 bases at V and 2 bases at J, with 19 bases between the two ends.

CDR3: CASRFHQGLAGESEQFF. CDR3 DNA sequence: TGTGCCAGCAGGTTCCACCAAGGGCTAGCGGGAGAAAGTGAGCAGTTCTTC. The chain uses TRBV2 and TRBJ2-1, with 10 bases matching TRBD2. Germline CDR1 is SNHLY and CDR2 is FYNNEI. The CDR3 has 17 amino acids. The V gene end was trimmed by 6 bases and the J gene end by 9 bases; junction bases not matched to a gene: 17.

V usage is TRBV6-5 and J usage is TRBJ1-1, with D perhaps TRBD1 (5 bases). The CDR3 covers 16 residues. Germline values: CDR1 MNHEY, CDR2 SVGAGI. Trimming stripped 0 bases from V and 0 bases from J, with 11 bases between. The CDR3 DNA is TGTGCCAGCAGTTACTCGCCAGGGCTGATGAACACTGAAGCTTTCTTT. Its protein product is CASSYSPGLMNTEAFF.

Regarding this clone: Other DNA sequences of this sample code for an identical CDR3. This chain joins TRBV27 and TRBJ2-1; D gene unclear. This CDR3 contains 15 residues. The germline V gene has CDR1 MNHEY and CDR2 SMNVEV (reference sequence). Between the trimmed V and J ends, which lost 4 bases and 1 base, there was a span of 11 bases. CDR3 in DNA: TGTGCCAGCAGTTCCCGGGTGGGGTCCTACAATGAGCAGTTCTTC. Amino acid sequence: CASSSRVGSYNEQFF.

The chain employs TRBV28 and TRBJ2-3, with TRBD2 matching 7 bases. This CDR3 is 15 amino acids long. The trim removed 2 bases at V and 3 bases at J, leaving 5 bases unmatched. Germline-derived CDR1 and CDR2 are MDHEN and SYDVKM. CDR3 in DNA: TGTGCCAGCAGTTTAGCGGGAGCGGGGACAGATACGCAGTATTTT. The encoded protein is CASSLAGAGTDTQYF.

The chain has TRBV11-2 and TRBJ2-1, with D possibly being TRBD2 (6 bases). Trimming left V 3 bases short and J 6 bases short, with 12 bases between. This CDR3 has 14 amino acids. The germline gives CDR1 SGHAT, CDR2 FQNNGV. This CDR3 reads CASSLASETNEQFF. The DNA for the CDR3 is TGTGCCAGCAGCTTGGCTAGCGAGACCAATGAGCAGTTCTTC.

CDR3 sequence: CASSRDLNEKLFF. As DNA, the CDR3 is TGTGCCAGCAGCCGGGATCTAAATGAAAAACTGTTTTTT. The rearrangement uses TRBV14 and TRBJ1-4; no firm D call. Trimming left V 4 bases short and J 5 bases short, with 8 bases between. The CDR3 totals 13 residues. CDR1 and CDR2 from the germline V gene are SGHDN and FVKESK.

CDR3 loop: CASSNGQRGTEAFF. CDR3 nucleotides: TGTGCCAGCAGCAATGGACAGCGGGGCACTGAAGCTTTCTTT. The chain is built from TRBV5-8 and TRBJ1-1; perhaps TRBD1 as D (6 bases). The V gene lost 4 bases and the J gene lost 4 bases, with 14 bases spanning the gap. CDR1 SGHTS and CDR2 YDEGEE come from the germline V gene. This CDR3 region has 14 residues.

V usage is TRBV18 and J usage is TRBJ2-3; D tentatively fits TRBD1 or TRBD2 (5 bases each). CDR1 and CDR2 from the germline V gene are KGHSH and LQKENI. Trimming removed 6 bases from V and 5 bases from J, with 12 bases in between. The CDR3 is 13 amino acids. CDR3 in DNA: TGTGCCAGCTCCCGTTGGGACCAAGATACGCAGTATTTT. This sequence encodes CASSRWDQDTQYF.

This chain joins TRBV4-2 and TRBJ2-3; D not resolved. This CDR3 contains 15 residues. V was trimmed by 4 bases and J by 2 bases, leaving 13 bases between them. Germline V gives CDR1 LGHNA, CDR2 YNFKEQ. CDR3 protein: CASSLGVASTDTQYF. In DNA, the CDR3 is TGTGCCAGCAGCCTCGGCGTGGCGTCCACAGATACGCAGTATTTT.

The gene calls are TRBV9 and TRBJ2-3; the match to TRBD1 covers 8 bases. This CDR3 has 15 amino acids. Unmatched junction bases numbered 9, after V lost 4 bases and J lost 5 bases. Per the germline V gene, CDR1 is SGDLS and CDR2 is YYNGEE. In DNA, the CDR3 is TGTGCCAGCAGCAGACAGGGGTGGAGAGGAGATACGCAGTATTTT. Protein product: CASSRQGWRGDTQYF.

V usage is TRBV7-9 and J usage is TRBJ2-5, with 8 bases matching TRBD1. The CDR3 totals 17 residues. The junction had 13 bases not matched to a gene; V was cut back by 5 bases and J by 2 bases. Germline V gives CDR1 SEHNR, CDR2 FQNEAQ (reference sequence). The CDR3 here is CASSLGQGDGWQETQYF. The CDR3 DNA follows: TGTGCCAGCAGCCTCGGACAGGGAGATGGGTGGCAAGAGACCCAGTACTTC. The full variable domain, in which reference TRBV7-9 and TRBJ2-5 provide the parts outside the CDR3, is DTGVSQNPRHKITKRGQNVTFRCDPISEHNRLYWYRQTLGQGPEFLTYFQNEAQLEKSRLLSDRFSAERPKGSFSTLEIQRTEQGDSAMYLCASSLGQGDGWQETQYFGPGTRLLVL.

The chain carries TRBV5-6 and TRBJ1-2, with D tentatively TRBD1 (6 bases). The V and J ends lost 4 bases and 10 bases respectively, with 20 bases between them. Per the germline V gene, CDR1 is SGHDT and CDR2 is YYEEEE. The CDR3 length is 14 residues. CDR3 sequence (DNA): TGTGCCAGCAGCCCCCCGGGCAGGGGTTTTGTCTACACCTTC. Translated, it gives CASSPPGRGFVYTF.

V and J are TRBV6-1 and TRBJ2-3, with D possibly called TRBD1 or TRBD2 (5 bases each). V dropped 4 bases and J dropped 3 bases, with 23 bases sitting between them. This CDR3 has 18 amino acids. From germline, CDR1 is MNHNS and CDR2 SASEGT. The chain's CDR3 is CASSAGRRAAPGTDTQYF. The CDR3 DNA is TGTGCCAGCAGTGCAGGGAGACGAGCAGCCCCCGGGACAGATACGCAGTATTTT.

The chain carries TRBV27 and TRBJ1-5, with TRBD1 matching over 9 bases. V lost 1 base to trimming and J lost 3 bases; unmatched junction nucleotides: 4. CDR1 is MNHEY and CDR2 is SMNVEV in the germline V gene (reference sequence). This CDR3 has 16 amino acids. In nucleotides, the CDR3 is TGTGCCAGCAGTTTATATCGGACAGGGGCCAATCAGCCCCAGCATTTT. Its protein product is CASSLYRTGANQPQHF.

The rearrangement links TRBV2 to TRBJ1-1; D remains unclear. Germline CDR1 SNHLY, CDR2 FYNNEI. Trimming removed 3 bases from V and 3 bases from J, with 8 bases in between. The length of the CDR3 is 13 residues. The CDR3: CASSEGIDTEAFF. CDR3 bases: TGTGCCAGCAGTGAGGGGATTGACACTGAAGCTTTCTTT.

The genes are TRBV4-1 and TRBJ2-2; no definite D call. Germline CDR1 MGHRA, CDR2 YSYEKL. V was shortened by 2 bases and J by 5 bases, with 12 bases between the two germline ends. The CDR3 consists of 15 residues. The CDR3 protein is CASSQPELLTGELFF. In nucleotides, the CDR3 is TGCGCCAGCAGCCAACCAGAGCTTCTAACCGGGGAGCTGTTTTTT.

The chain joins TRBV5-1 to TRBJ2-1; 13 nucleotides agree with TRBD2. The CDR3 consists of 16 residues. V lost 3 bases, J lost 9 bases, and 9 bases stayed unmatched. Germline loops: CDR1 SGHRS, CDR2 YFSETQ. The CDR3 loop is CASSSLGLAGFGEQFF. For the CDR3, the DNA is TGCGCCAGCAGCTCGCTGGGACTAGCGGGATTTGGTGAGCAGTTCTTC.

The chain recombines TRBV11-2 with TRBJ2-7; possibly TRBD1 or TRBD2 for D (6 bases each). The germline V gene has CDR1 SGHAT and CDR2 FQNNGV. Trimming removed 6 bases at V and 5 bases at J, with 20 bases between. This CDR3 is built from 15 residues. The CDR3 bases are TGTGCCAGCAGGCCTAACAGGGCTGCGGGGCACGAGCAGTACTTC. Translated: CASRPNRAAGHEQYF.

J is TRBJ2-7 and V is TRBV6-1; maybe TRBD2 (6 bases). V dropped 8 bases and J dropped 2 bases, with 13 bases sitting between them. The CDR3 runs to 13 residues. Germline CDR1 reads MNHNS; CDR2 reads SASEGT. CDR3 in amino acids: CASSVEGTYEQYF. Here the CDR3 DNA reads TGTGCCAGCTCGGTGGAGGGAACCTACGAGCAGTACTTC.

The gene calls are TRBV29-1 and TRBJ1-1; D gene uncertain. Germline V lookup: CDR1 SQVTM, CDR2 ANQGSEA. Trimming took off 6 bases at V and 1 base at J, with 12 bases between the two ends. This CDR3 has 13 residues. CDR3 sequence (DNA): TGCAGCGTCGGGTGGACCCCGAACACTGAAGCTTTCTTT. This translates into CSVGWTPNTEAFF. The full variable domain, completed using reference TRBV29-1 and TRBJ1-1, is SAVISQKPSRDICQRGTSLTIQCQVDSQVTMMFWYRQQPGQSLTLIATANQGSEATYESGFVIDKFPISRPNLTFSTLTVSNMSPEDSSIYLCSVGWTPNTEAFFGQGTRLTVV.

The chain employs TRBV4-1 and TRBJ2-1, with unresolved D. V was shortened by 3 bases and J by 6 bases, with 9 bases between the two germline ends. CDR1 MGHRA and CDR2 YSYEKL come from the germline V gene. The CDR3 spans 13 residues. CDR3 residues: CASSHPYFNEQFF. The CDR3 bases are TGCGCCAGCAGCCACCCATACTTCAATGAGCAGTTCTTC.

The V and J genes are TRBV29-1 and TRBJ2-3; 10 bases align to TRBD1. The length of the CDR3 is 15 residues. J gave up 2 bases and V 5 bases, and 7 bases lay outside the gene matches. Germline values: CDR1 SQVTM, CDR2 ANQGSEA. DNA for the CDR3: TGCAGCGTTAATGGACAGGGGGTGGTCACAGATACGCAGTATTTT. Translation: CSVNGQGVVTDTQYF.

The chain has TRBV28 and TRBJ2-7; 13 bases map to TRBD2. CDR1 and CDR2 from the germline V gene are MDHEN and SYDVKM. V trimming: 5 bases; J trimming: 5 bases; junction bases outside the gene matches: 3. This CDR3 contains 14 residues. CDR3: CASSRTSGSHEQYF. DNA for the CDR3: TGTGCCAGCAGTCGGACTAGCGGGAGCCACGAGCAGTACTTC.

Remarks on this clone: The sample carries other DNA sequences with the same CDR3. The chain uses TRBV20-1 and TRBJ2-5; D is undetermined. The CDR3 runs 11 residues. Germline assignment: CDR1 DFQATT and CDR2 SNEGSKA (reference sequence). V was clipped by 1 base and J by 4 bases, with 4 bases between them. The CDR3 is CSARVGETQYF. The DNA for the CDR3 is TGCAGTGCTAGAGTTGGAGAGACCCAGTACTTC.

The chain recombines TRBV4-1 with TRBJ1-4; 8 bases map to TRBD1. There are 17 residues in the CDR3. Germline CDR1 reads MGHRA; CDR2 reads YSYEKL. With 1 base clipped from V and 2 bases from J, the junction kept 6 bases outside the gene matches. CDR3 sequence: CASSQVPTGGTNEKLFF. DNA of the CDR3: TGCGCCAGCAGCCAAGTTCCAACAGGGGGGACTAATGAAAAACTGTTTTTT.

Ten or more counts support this clone. The chain recombines TRBV5-6 with TRBJ2-2; 10 positions match TRBD1. Germline V lookup: CDR1 SGHDT, CDR2 YYEEEE. The CDR3 loop spans 17 amino acids. J was trimmed by 7 bases and V by 4 bases; bases with no gene match: 13. This CDR3 is CASSPISRQGAGGELFF. CDR3 DNA sequence: TGTGCCAGCAGCCCAATATCCCGACAGGGGGCCGGCGGGGAGCTGTTTTTT.